A single T cell receptor (beta chain) is shown here with its context. Its antigen is as yet unknown. These data are taken from a study of long-term antiretroviral therapy in people with HIV. Findings and caveats of the study: Sampling of blood ran from about 2004 to 2018, and older ART regimens were possibly in use. Controls exceeded HIV repertoires in CDR3 length range.

Treatment for every participant with HIV took place in the United States. This was the immunoSEQ v3.0 assay at survey level. What sequencing targeted per sample was about 35,000-55,000 T-cell genomes. The repertoire was sequenced with immunoSEQ multiplex PCR; TCRdb's copy has only in-frame clones and lacks some. The data hold around 33,000 clones, with 83% observed a single time. The CDR3 has 21 amino acids. Germline V gene sequence: CDR1 MNHEY, CDR2 SMNVEV (reference sequence). V trimming: 3 bases; J trimming: 5 bases; junction bases outside the gene matches: 19. The sequences come from unsorted PBMCs, collected 0.4 years before starting antiretroviral therapy. The chain employs TRBV27 and TRBJ2-2; 12 nucleotides line up with TRBD2. The clonotype originates from a man aged 18 to 29 with HIV. DNA of the CDR3: TGTGCCAGCAGTTTTTGGGTCCCAGGGCTAGCGGGAGGGCCGGGGACCGGGGAGCTGTTTTTT. Its translation: CASSFWVPGLAGGPGTGELFF.